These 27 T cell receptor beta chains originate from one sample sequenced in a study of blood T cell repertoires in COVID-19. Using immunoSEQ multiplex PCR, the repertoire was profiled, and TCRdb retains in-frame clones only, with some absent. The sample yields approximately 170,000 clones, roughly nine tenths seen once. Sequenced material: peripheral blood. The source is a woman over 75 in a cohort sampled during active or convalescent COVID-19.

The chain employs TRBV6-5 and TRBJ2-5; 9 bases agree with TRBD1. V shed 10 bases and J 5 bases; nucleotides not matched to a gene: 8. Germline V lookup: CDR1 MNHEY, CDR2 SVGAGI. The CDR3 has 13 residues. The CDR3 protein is CATNRGQRETQYF. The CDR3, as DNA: TGTGCCACGAACAGGGGGCAAAGGGAGACCCAGTACTTC.

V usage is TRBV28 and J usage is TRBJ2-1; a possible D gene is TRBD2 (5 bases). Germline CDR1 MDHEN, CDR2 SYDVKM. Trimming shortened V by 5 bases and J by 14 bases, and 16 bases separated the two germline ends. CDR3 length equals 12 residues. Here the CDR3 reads CASSLRTGFEFF. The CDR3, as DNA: TGTGCCAGCAGTCTTCGGACTGGATTTGAGTTCTTC.

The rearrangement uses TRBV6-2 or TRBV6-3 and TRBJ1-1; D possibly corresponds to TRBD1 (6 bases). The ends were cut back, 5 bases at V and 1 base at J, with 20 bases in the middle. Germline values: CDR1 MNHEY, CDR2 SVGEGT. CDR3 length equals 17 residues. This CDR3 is CASSPPIFGTSNTEAFF. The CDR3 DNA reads TGTGCCAGCAGTCCCCCGATTTTTGGGACATCGAACACTGAAGCTTTCTTT.

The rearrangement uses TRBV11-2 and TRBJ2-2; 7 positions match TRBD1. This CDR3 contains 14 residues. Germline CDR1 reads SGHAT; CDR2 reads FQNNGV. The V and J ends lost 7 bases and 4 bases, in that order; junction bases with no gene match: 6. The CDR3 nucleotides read TGTGCCAGCACCCAACAGGGGCCCACCGGGGAGCTGTTTTTT. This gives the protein CASTQQGPTGELFF.

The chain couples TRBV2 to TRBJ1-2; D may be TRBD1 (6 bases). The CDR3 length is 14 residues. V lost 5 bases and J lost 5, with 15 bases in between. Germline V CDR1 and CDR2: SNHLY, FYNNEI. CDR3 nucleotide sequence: TGTGCCAGCAGTTCTAATACAGGGTGGTATGGCTACACCTTC. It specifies CASSSNTGWYGYTF.

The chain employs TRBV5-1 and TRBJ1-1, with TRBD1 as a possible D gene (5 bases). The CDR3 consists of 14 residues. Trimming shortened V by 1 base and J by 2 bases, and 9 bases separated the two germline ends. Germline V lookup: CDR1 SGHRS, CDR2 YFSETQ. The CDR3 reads CASSLSRENTEAFF. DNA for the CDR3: TGCGCCAGCAGCTTGAGCAGGGAAAACACTGAAGCTTTCTTT.

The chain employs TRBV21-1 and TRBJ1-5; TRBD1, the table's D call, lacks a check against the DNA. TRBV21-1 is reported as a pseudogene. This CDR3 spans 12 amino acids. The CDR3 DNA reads TGTGCCACCAGGGGGCACAATCAGCCCCAGCATTTT. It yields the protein CATRGHNQPQHF.

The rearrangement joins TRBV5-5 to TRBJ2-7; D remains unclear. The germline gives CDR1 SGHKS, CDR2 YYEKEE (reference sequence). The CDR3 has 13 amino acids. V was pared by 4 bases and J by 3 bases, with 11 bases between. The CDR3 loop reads CASSPSLVYEQYF. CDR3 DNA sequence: TGTGCCAGCAGCCCGAGCTTAGTCTACGAGCAGTACTTC. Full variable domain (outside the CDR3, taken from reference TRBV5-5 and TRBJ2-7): DAGVTQSPTHLIKTRGQQVTLRCSPISGHKSVSWYQQVLGQGPQFIFQYYEKEERGRGNFPDRFSARQFPNYSSELNVNALLLGDSALYLCASSPSLVYEQYFGPGTRLTVT.

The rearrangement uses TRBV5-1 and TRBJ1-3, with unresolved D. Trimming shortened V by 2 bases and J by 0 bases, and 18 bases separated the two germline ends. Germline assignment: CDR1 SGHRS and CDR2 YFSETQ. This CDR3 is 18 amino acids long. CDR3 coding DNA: TGCGCCAGCAGCTTCCAGGCCCCAGAAACTGGCTCTGGAAACACCATATATTTT. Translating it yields CASSFQAPETGSGNTIYF.

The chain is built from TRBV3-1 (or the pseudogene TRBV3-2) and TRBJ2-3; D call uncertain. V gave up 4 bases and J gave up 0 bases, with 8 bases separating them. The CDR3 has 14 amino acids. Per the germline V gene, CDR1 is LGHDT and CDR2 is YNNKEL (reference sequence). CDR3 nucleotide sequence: TGTGCCAGCAGCCCGTTGACTAGCACAGATACGCAGTATTTT. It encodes CASSPLTSTDTQYF.

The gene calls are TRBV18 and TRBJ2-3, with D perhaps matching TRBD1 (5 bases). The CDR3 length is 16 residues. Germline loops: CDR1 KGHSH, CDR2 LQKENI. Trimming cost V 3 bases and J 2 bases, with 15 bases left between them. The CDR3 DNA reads TGTGCCAGCTCACCGTTTAACCAGGGTACCACAGATACGCAGTATTTT. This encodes CASSPFNQGTTDTQYF.

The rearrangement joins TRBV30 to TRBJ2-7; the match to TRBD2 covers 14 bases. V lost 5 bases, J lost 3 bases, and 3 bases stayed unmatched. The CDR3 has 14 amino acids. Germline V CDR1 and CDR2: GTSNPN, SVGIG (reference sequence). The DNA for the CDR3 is TGTGCCTGGGAGACTAGCGGGGGGGTCTACGAGCAGTACTTC. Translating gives CAWETSGGVYEQYF.

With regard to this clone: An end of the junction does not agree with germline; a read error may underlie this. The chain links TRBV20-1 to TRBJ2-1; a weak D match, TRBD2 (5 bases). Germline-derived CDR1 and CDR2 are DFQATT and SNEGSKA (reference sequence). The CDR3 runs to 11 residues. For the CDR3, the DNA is TGCAGTGCCGCCTTAGCGCCAGAGGACGTCTTC. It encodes CSAALAPEDVF.

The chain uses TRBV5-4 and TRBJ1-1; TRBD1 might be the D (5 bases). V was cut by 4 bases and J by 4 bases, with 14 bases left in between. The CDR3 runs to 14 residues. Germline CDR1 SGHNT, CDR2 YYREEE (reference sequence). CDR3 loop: CASSGGQGRTEAFF. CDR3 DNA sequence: TGTGCCAGCAGCGGTGGACAAGGTCGCACTGAAGCTTTCTTT.

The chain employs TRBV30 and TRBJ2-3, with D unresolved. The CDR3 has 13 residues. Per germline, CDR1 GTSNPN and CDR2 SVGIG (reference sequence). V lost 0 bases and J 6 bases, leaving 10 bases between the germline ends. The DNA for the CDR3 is TGTGCCTGGAGTGTAATCGGTCGGGATACGCAGTATTTT. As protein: CAWSVIGRDTQYF. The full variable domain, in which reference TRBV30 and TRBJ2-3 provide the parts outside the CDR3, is SQTIHQWPATLVQPVGSPLSLECTVEGTSNPNLYWYRQAAGRGLQLLFYSVGIGQISSEVPQNLSASRPQDRQFILSSKKLLLSDSGFYLCAWSVIGRDTQYFGPGTRLTVL.

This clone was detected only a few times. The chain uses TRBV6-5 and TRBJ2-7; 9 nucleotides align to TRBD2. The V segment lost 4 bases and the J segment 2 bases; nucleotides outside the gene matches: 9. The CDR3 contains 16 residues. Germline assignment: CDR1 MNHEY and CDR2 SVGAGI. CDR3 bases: TGTGCCAGCAGTTCCCTAGCGGGGTGGTTAACCTACGAGCAGTACTTC. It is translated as CASSSLAGWLTYEQYF.

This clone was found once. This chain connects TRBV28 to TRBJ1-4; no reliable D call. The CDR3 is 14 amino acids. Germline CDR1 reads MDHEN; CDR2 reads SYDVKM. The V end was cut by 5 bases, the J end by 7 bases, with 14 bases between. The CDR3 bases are TGTGCCAGCAGTCCCCCCCTCCCGAGTGAAAAACTGTTTTTT. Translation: CASSPPLPSEKLFF.

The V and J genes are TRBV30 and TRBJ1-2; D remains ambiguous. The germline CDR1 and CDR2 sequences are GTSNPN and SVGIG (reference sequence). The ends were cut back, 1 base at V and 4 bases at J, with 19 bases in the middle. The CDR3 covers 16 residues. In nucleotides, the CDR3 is TGTGCCTGGAGTGCCCCCGGACTCTTAAGAGGCTATGGCTACACCTTC. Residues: CAWSAPGLLRGYGYTF.

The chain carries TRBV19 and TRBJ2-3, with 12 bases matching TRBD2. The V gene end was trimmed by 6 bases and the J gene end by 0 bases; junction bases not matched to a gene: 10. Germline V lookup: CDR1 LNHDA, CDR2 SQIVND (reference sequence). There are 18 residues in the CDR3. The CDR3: CASSPFLAGGSSTDTQYF. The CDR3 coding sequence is TGTGCCAGTAGCCCTTTTCTAGCGGGGGGGTCTAGCACAGATACGCAGTATTTT.

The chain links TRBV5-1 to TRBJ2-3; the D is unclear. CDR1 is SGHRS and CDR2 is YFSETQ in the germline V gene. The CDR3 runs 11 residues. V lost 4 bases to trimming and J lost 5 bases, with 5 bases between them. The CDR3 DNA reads TGCGCCAGCAGCCGCGAAGATACGCAGTATTTT. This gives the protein CASSREDTQYF.

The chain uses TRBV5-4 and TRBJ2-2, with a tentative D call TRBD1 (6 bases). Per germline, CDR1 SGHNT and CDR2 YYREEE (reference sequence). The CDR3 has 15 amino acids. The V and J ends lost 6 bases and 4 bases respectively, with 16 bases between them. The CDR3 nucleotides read TGTGCCAGCACCCTGGGGCAGGGGATCACCGGGGAGCTGTTTTTT. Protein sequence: CASTLGQGITGELFF.

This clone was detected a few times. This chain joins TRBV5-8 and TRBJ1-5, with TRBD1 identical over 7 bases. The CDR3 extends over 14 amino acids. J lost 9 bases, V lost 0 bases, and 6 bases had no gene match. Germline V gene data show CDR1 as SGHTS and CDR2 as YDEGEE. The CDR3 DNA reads TGTGCCAGCAGCTTGGTGGCAGGGGGGAGGCCCCAGCATTTT. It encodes CASSLVAGGRPQHF.

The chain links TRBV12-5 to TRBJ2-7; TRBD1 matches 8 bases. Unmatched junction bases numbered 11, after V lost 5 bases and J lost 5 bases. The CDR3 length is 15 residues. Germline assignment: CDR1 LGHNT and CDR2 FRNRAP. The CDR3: CASGTGTGRSNEQYV. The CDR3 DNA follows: TGTGCTAGTGGTACTGGGACAGGTCGCTCGAACGAGCAGTACGTC.

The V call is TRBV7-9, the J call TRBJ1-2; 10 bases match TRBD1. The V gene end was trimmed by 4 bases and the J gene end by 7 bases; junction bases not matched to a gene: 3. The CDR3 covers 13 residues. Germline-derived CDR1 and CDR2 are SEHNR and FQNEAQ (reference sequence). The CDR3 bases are TGTGCCAGCAGCTCGGGACAGGGGAGTGGCTACACCTTC. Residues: CASSSGQGSGYTF. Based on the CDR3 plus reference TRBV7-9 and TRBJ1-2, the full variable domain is DTGVSQNPRHKITKRGQNVTFRCDPISEHNRLYWYRQTLGQGPEFLTYFQNEAQLEKSRLLSDRFSAERPKGSFSTLEIQRTEQGDSAMYLCASSSGQGSGYTFGSGTRLTVV.

CDR3 in amino acids: CASYRSGGPTGELFF. The CDR3 DNA reads TGCGCCAGCTATCGATCGGGGGGGCCCACCGGGGAGCTGTTTTTT. The chain is built from TRBV4-1 and TRBJ2-2; TRBD2 matches at 8 bases. V gave up 8 bases and J gave up 4 bases; unmatched junction bases: 9. This CDR3 has 15 residues. Germline CDR1 is MGHRA and CDR2 is YSYEKL.

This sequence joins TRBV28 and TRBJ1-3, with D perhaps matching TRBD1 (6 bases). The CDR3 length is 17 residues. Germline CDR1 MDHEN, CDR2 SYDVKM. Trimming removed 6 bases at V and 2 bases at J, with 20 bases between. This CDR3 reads CASRSRAGTSTGNTIYF. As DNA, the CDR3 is TGTGCCAGCAGGTCAAGAGCCGGGACATCAACTGGAAACACCATATATTTT.

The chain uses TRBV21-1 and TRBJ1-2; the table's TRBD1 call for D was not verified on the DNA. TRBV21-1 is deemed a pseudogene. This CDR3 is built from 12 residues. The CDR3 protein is CASSVADYGYTF. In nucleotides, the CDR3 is TGTGCCAGCAGCGTTGCAGACTATGGCTACACCTTC.